Each of the 3 T cell receptor beta chains below was sequenced from the same sample in a study of neurological immune-mediated disorders (dated by TCRdb to about 2019). Libraries were made using 5' RACE. Sequencing used an Illumina HiSeq 2500. Using fastp at Q25 and MiXCR, TCRdb reprocessed the public reads and kept productive beta chains. Rows are combined by CDR3 protein, so each entry shows the most common genes and DNA. Counted in this sample were tens of thousands of distinct CDR3 sequences; 13% to 15% of them appeared once. Of the sample, approximately 7.5% is held by the ten largest clones. Sequencing was performed on PBMCs. These receptors were obtained from a woman aged 50 to 60 in good health.

This clonotype has more than one count but fewer than ten. The gene calls are TRBV5-5 and TRBJ2-3; 9 bases are shared with TRBD2. Germline V gene lookup returns CDR1 SGHKS and CDR2 YYEKEE (reference sequence). The CDR3 consists of 16 residues. J was trimmed by 4 bases and V by 0 bases; bases with no gene match: 6. In DNA, the CDR3 is TGTGCCAGCAGCTTGGCATGGACTAGCGTGGCAGATACGCAGTATTTT. Translation: CASSLAWTSVADTQYF.

Concerning this clonotype: At one end the junction does not follow the germline gene, possibly because of a read error. V and J are TRBV7-3 and TRBJ2-3, with D uncertain. The length of the CDR3 is 14 residues. Per the germline V gene, CDR1 is SGHTA and CDR2 is FQGTGA. The DNA for the CDR3 is TGTGCCAGCAGCTTCTCTCCTGGCACAAATACGCAGTATTTT. The encoded protein is CASSFSPGTNTQYF.

About this clonotype: Being one base from a much bigger clone, this may be a read error. The missing conserved phenylalanine or tryptophan at the end of this CDR3 makes a read error likely. The chain combines TRBV5-1 with TRBJ2-2; TRBD2 is a possible D gene (6 bases). Germline V gene lookup returns CDR1 SGHRS and CDR2 YFSETQ. V gave up 6 bases and J gave up 2 bases, with 11 bases separating them. The CDR3 sequence is 14 residues long. This chain's CDR3 is CASTPGTNTGELFL. The CDR3, as DNA: TGCGCCAGCACCCCCGGGACTAACACCGGGGAGCTGTTTCTT.